This T cell receptor beta chain was documented in a study of beta chain features in type 1 diabetes. The whole isolated RNA underwent reverse transcription, so sequencing captured expressed TCRB transcripts. Profiled with immunoSEQ multiplex PCR; TCRdb holds only in-frame clones, not every one. Of about 140,000 clones in the sample, 9% to 10% were seen once. V gave up 2 bases and J gave up 6 bases; unmatched junction bases: 11. The germline gives CDR1 MNHNS, CDR2 SASEGT. This CDR3 has 17 residues. Study-level findings and limits: No resolution was reached here on whether HLA type influences TCRB rearrangement.

This clone was seen a handful of times. Antigen unknown. The clonotype comes from a middle-aged woman in good health. Sequencing used central memory CD4+ T cells from blood. The chain is built from TRBV6-1 and TRBJ2-1, with TRBD2 identical over 9 bases. CDR3 amino acids: CASSETRPAGGRNEQFF. CDR3 coding DNA: TGTGCCAGCAGTGAAACTCGCCCAGCGGGGGGTCGCAATGAGCAGTTCTTC.